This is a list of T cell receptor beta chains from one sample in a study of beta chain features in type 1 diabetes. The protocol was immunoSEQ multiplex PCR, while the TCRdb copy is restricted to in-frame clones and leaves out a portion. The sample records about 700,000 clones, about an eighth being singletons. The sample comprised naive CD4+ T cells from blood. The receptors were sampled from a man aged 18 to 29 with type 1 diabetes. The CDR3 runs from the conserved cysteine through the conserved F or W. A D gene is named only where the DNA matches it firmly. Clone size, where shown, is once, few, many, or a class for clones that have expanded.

CASSEALGGEINYGYTF TGTGCCAGCAGTGAAGCGCTTGGGGGAGAGATAAACTATGGCTACACCTTC TRBV6-1 - TRBJ1-2 -
CASSGTGVTDTQYF TGCGCCAGCAGCGGGACAGGGGTGACAGATACGCAGTATTTT TRBV10-1 TRBD1 TRBJ2-3 -
CASSLIYNEQFF TGTGCCAGCAGCCTTATATACAATGAGCAGTTCTTC TRBV14 - TRBJ2-1 -
CASSGGQETQYF TGTGCCAGTAGTGGAGGACAAGAGACCCAGTACTTC TRBV19 - TRBJ2-5 -
CASSYSGSREDIQYF TGTGCCAGCAGCTACAGCGGCTCCCGGGAAGACATTCAGTACTTC TRBV6-5 - TRBJ2-4 -
CASSPRDVDNEQFF TGTGCCAGCAGTCCACGCGACGTGGACAATGAGCAGTTCTTC TRBV6-5 - TRBJ2-1 few
CASSRRLGFAWTEAFF TGTGCCAGCAGCCGGAGGCTCGGGTTTGCATGGACTGAAGCTTTCTTT TRBV5-6 - TRBJ1-1 -
CASRLTGTGINEKLFF TGTGCCAGCCGCCTTACCGGGACAGGGATTAATGAAAAACTGTTTTTT TRBV7-9 TRBD1 TRBJ1-4 -
CASSLRGLTGF TGTGCCAGCAGCCTACGGGGGTTGACAGGCTTT TRBV7-2 - TRBJ1-1 few
CASSLDGEGFYGYTF TGCGCCAGCAGCCTGGATGGTGAGGGGTTCTATGGCTACACCTTC TRBV5-1 - TRBJ1-2 -
CASKLSVPDYEQYF TGTGCCAGCAAATTGTCTGTCCCAGATTACGAGCAGTACTTC TRBV6-1 - TRBJ2-7 -
CASSLQLRAVTEAFF TGTGCCAGCAGCTTACAACTACGGGCGGTGACTGAAGCTTTCTTT TRBV7-2 - TRBJ1-1 few
CSVILQANTEAFF TGCAGCGTTATCCTTCAGGCGAACACTGAAGCTTTCTTT TRBV29-1 - TRBJ1-1 -
CASSPRGQADTQYF TGTGCCAGCAGCCCAAGGGGGCAAGCAGATACGCAGTATTTT TRBV28 TRBD1 TRBJ2-3 few
CASSLSPKPQHF TGTGCCAGCAGCTTAAGTCCGAAGCCCCAGCATTTT TRBV7-2 - TRBJ1-5 few
CAISDRGKDTEAFF TGTGCCATCAGTGACAGGGGGAAAGACACTGAAGCTTTCTTT TRBV10-3 TRBD1 TRBJ1-1 -
CAISPAGTNEKLFF TGTGCCATCAGTCCAGCAGGGACTAATGAAAAACTGTTTTTT TRBV10-3 - TRBJ1-4 few
CASSLGTPGYGYTF TGTGCCAGCAGCCTCGGGACACCCGGGTATGGCTACACCTTC TRBV7-2 - TRBJ1-2 -